This T cell receptor beta chain appears in the sequencing data of a study of blood T cells in healthy people across ages. This CDR3 spans 19 amino acids. Germline CDR1 LNHNV, CDR2 YYDKDF (reference sequence). Trimming left V 5 bases short and J 0 bases short, with 20 bases between. A note on this clonotype: Its specificity is unknown.

The authors ran a second PCR of 7 to 11 cycles using a sample-barcoded 5' primer and a J-beta primer mix. The template-switch adaptor was a 5' adaptor with 12 random nucleotides. It tagged each cDNA molecule. CDR3-containing paired-end reads numbering at least 2.5 million came from each sample. TCRdb fed the 5' RACE reads into MiXCR, producing one record per CDR3 protein. The profile shows 700,000 to 900,000 distinct CDR3 sequences, 53% of them singletons. Whole-study findings and limits: CMV infection status of these donors was not known.

The sequencing input was blood. This chain links TRBV15 with TRBJ2-6; the D call may be TRBD1 or TRBD2 (5 bases each). The source of this sequence is a man older than 75 in good health. CDR3 loop: CATSVLRGRNGSGANVLTF. As DNA, the CDR3 is TGTGCCACCAGCGTCCTAAGGGGACGGAATGGCTCTGGGGCCAACGTCCTGACTTTC.